Listed below are T cell receptor beta chains from one sample, sequenced in a study of T-cell reconstitution after alpha-beta-depleted transplantation in children. Via MiXCR, TCRdb re-called the PCR reads, giving one row per CDR3 protein. The sample yields fewer than 350,000 distinct CDR3 sequences, roughly a tenth seen once. This specimen consisted of PBMCs, obtained before TCRalphabeta/CD19-depleted stem cell transplant. Receptors were obtained from a boy under three years old with acute myeloid leukemia, due to receive a stem cell transplant. Each CDR3 is given with its conserved first and last residue. A D gene is named only where the DNA matches it firmly. For some rows the clone size is stated as once, few or many, or as a class when expanded; others skip it.

d_call	clone_size	v_call	j_call	cdr3_nt	cdr3_aa
.	.	TRBV6-6	TRBJ2-7	TGTGCCAGCAGTGACCGGGGGTGGGACGAGCAGTACTTC	CASSDRGWDEQYF
.	many	TRBV29-1	TRBJ2-7	TGCAGCGTTTCGACCCCTCCATACGAGCAGTACTTC	CSVSTPPYEQYF
.	many	TRBV27	TRBJ1-5	TGTGCCAGCAGTGTCGACGCTCCAAATCAGCCCCAGCATTTT	CASSVDAPNQPQHF
TRBD2	many	TRBV28	TRBJ2-1	TGTGCCAGCAGACTCAGCGGGAGGGCCTCCTACAATGAGCAGTTCTTC	CASRLSGRASYNEQFF
.	many	TRBV7-9	TRBJ2-5	TGTGCCAGCAGCTTACGGGGGGCTGAGACCCAGTACTTC	CASSLRGAETQYF
.	.	TRBV28	TRBJ2-7	TGTGCCAGCAGTGGGGTTAGGGAGGCCTCCTACGAGCAGTACTTC	CASSGVREASYEQYF
.	many	TRBV24-1	TRBJ1-6	TGTGCCACCAGTGTCAGCCGGAATAATTCACCCCTCCACTTT	CATSVSRNNSPLHF
.	many	TRBV11-2	TRBJ2-7	TGTGCCAGCAGCTTAGATTTGGGGGAGTCCTACGAGCAGTACTTC	CASSLDLGESYEQYF
TRBD1	.	TRBV23-1	TRBJ2-1	TGCGTCTGCAGTCATTACCGGGACAGGACCTACAATGAGCAGTTCTTC	CVCSHYRDRTYNEQFF
.	.	TRBV20-1	TRBJ2-7	TGCAGTGCTAAAGGCGGGGGCGTCTCCTACGAGCAGTACTTC	CSAKGGGVSYEQYF
TRBD1	few	TRBV5-1	TRBJ1-1	TGCGCCAGCAGCTCGGGGGGGACAGGGACCACTGAAGCTTTCTTT	CASSSGGTGTTEAFF
.	many	TRBV4-3	TRBJ2-1	TGCGCCAGCAGCCAAGATCCACTCTACAATGAGCAGTTCTTC	CASSQDPLYNEQFF
.	many	TRBV28	TRBJ1-2	TGTGCCAGCAGGGACAGTGGCTACACCTTC	CASRDSGYTF
.	many	TRBV28	TRBJ1-2	TGTGCCAGCAGTCTGACATCCCCCAGGGGCTACACCTTC	CASSLTSPRGYTF
.	many	TRBV7-2	TRBJ2-7	TGTGCCAGCAGCTTAGACAGCCTCTCCTACGAGCAGTACTTC	CASSLDSLSYEQYF
TRBD1	many	TRBV29-1	TRBJ1-2	TGCAGCGTGTTACCTCAGGGGGCCTATGGCTACACCTTC	CSVLPQGAYGYTF
.	many	TRBV7-2	TRBJ2-7	TGTGCCAGCAGCAAGGACCACTACGAGCAGTACTTC	CASSKDHYEQYF
.	many	TRBV28	TRBJ1-1	TGTGCCAGCAGTTTTGATCCGCGGACAGAAAACACTGAAGCTTTCTTT	CASSFDPRTENTEAFF
.	many	TRBV5-6	TRBJ1-1	TGTGCCAGCAACCCTTGGGTCGGACGGACTGAAGCTTTCTTT	CASNPWVGRTEAFF
.	many	TRBV7-2	TRBJ1-1	TGTGCCAGCAGCTCCTCGGGAGGGCGAACTGAAGCTTTCTTT	CASSSSGGRTEAFF
.	few	TRBV4-1	TRBJ2-3	TGCGCCAGCAGCCAAGATTCAGGGGGCACAGATACGCAGTATTTT	CASSQDSGGTDTQYF
.	many	TRBV29-1	TRBJ2-1	TGCAGCGGTGCCCCCGGACTAATGAGGGACAATGAGCAGTTCTTC	CSGAPGLMRDNEQFF
TRBD2	.	TRBV5-6	TRBJ2-5	TGTGCCAGCAGCTACCGACTAGCGGGAGGACAAGAGACCCAGTACTTC	CASSYRLAGGQETQYF
.	many	TRBV6-5	TRBJ1-1	TGTGCCAGCAGTTCAACCCCTACTCTGAACACTGAAGCTTTCTTT	CASSSTPTLNTEAFF
.	many	TRBV7-2	TRBJ2-1	TGTGCCAGCAGCTTAGAAAGCGCAAACAATGAGCAGTTCTTC	CASSLESANNEQFF
TRBD1	many	TRBV5-1	TRBJ1-4	TGCGCCAGCAGCCCCATGGGACAGCCCAATGAAAAACTGTTTTTT	CASSPMGQPNEKLFF
.	many	TRBV7-9	TRBJ2-5	TGTGCCAGCAGCTTCCGCGGAGGCTTGGGAGAGACCCAGTACTTC	CASSFRGGLGETQYF
TRBD2	few	TRBV23-1	TRBJ2-2	TGCGCCAGCAGTCGAGGCGGGAGTTGGCCCGGGGAGCTGTTTTTT	CASSRGGSWPGELFF
.	many	TRBV4-2	TRBJ2-7	TGTGCCAGCAGCCAAGGACGGACCTACGAGCAGTACTTC	CASSQGRTYEQYF
TRBD1	.	TRBV12-3/TRBV12-4	TRBJ2-1	TGTGCCACCAGTTTAAGGCAGGGGGCCGACAATGAGCAGTTCTTC	CATSLRQGADNEQFF
TRBD1	many	TRBV5-1	TRBJ2-7	TGTGCCAGCAGTCTAGACAGGGCCTACGAGCAGTACTTC	CASSLDRAYEQYF
TRBD1	many	TRBV4-2	TRBJ2-2	TGTGCCAGCAGCCAAGAAGGGACAGTGAACACCGGGGAGCTGTTTTTT	CASSQEGTVNTGELFF
TRBD1	many	TRBV20-1	TRBJ2-7	TGCAGTGCCCTAAAAGGGGGCGCACCCTACGAGCAGTACTTC	CSALKGGAPYEQYF
TRBD2	many	TRBV28	TRBJ2-3	TGTGCCAGCAGTTCCCTCGTAGCGGGGTGGACCACAGATACGCAGTATTTT	CASSSLVAGWTTDTQYF
.	many	TRBV7-9	TRBJ2-7	TGTGCCAGCAGTGGACGGCTCTCCTACGAGCAGTACTTC	CASSGRLSYEQYF
.	many	TRBV10-3	TRBJ2-7	TGTGCCATCAGTGAAAACAGGGAACACGAGCAGTACTTC	CAISENREHEQYF
.	.	TRBV19	TRBJ2-1	TGTGCCAGTAGTATCTGGGGGAGCGTGAGTGAGCAGTTCTTC	CASSIWGSVSEQFF
TRBD1	many	TRBV5-6	TRBJ2-7	TGTGCCAGCAGCTATGAGACAGGGACCTACGAGCAGTACTTC	CASSYETGTYEQYF
.	many	TRBV20-1	TRBJ2-7	TGCAGTGCTAGAAAGGACATCTACGAGCAGTACTTC	CSARKDIYEQYF
TRBD1	many	TRBV6-5	TRBJ1-6	TGTGCCAGCAGTTGGGACAGCTCCTATAATTCACCCCTCCACTTT	CASSWDSSYNSPLHF
TRBD1	many	TRBV29-1	TRBJ2-1	TGCAGCGTTGTCAGGGGGCGGGATGAGCAGTTCTTC	CSVVRGRDEQFF
.	.	TRBV7-2	TRBJ1-1	TGTGCCAGCAGCTTAGACAGGGCCGCCGACACTGAAGCTTTCTTT	CASSLDRAADTEAFF
TRBD1	.	TRBV11-2	TRBJ1-4	TGTGCCAGCAGCTTAGAGAGTTGGACAGGGGGATGCGAAAAACTGTTTTTT	CASSLESWTGGCEKLFF
.	many	TRBV4-2	TRBJ2-7	TGTGCCAGCAGCCAAGACCGTTGGGAGGACGAGCAGTACTTC	CASSQDRWEDEQYF
.	.	TRBV1	TRBJ1-5	TGCACCAGCAGCCAAGGCCGGGACGTTAGCAATCAGCCCCAGCATTTT	CTSSQGRDVSNQPQHF
.	many	TRBV5-1	TRBJ2-7	TGCGCCAGCAGCTTGAAAGGGGCATCCTACGAGCAGTACTTC	CASSLKGASYEQYF
TRBD1	.	TRBV20-1	TRBJ1-1	TGCAGTGCTGGATTTTGGACAGGGTGGAACACTGAAGCTTTCTTT	CSAGFWTGWNTEAFF